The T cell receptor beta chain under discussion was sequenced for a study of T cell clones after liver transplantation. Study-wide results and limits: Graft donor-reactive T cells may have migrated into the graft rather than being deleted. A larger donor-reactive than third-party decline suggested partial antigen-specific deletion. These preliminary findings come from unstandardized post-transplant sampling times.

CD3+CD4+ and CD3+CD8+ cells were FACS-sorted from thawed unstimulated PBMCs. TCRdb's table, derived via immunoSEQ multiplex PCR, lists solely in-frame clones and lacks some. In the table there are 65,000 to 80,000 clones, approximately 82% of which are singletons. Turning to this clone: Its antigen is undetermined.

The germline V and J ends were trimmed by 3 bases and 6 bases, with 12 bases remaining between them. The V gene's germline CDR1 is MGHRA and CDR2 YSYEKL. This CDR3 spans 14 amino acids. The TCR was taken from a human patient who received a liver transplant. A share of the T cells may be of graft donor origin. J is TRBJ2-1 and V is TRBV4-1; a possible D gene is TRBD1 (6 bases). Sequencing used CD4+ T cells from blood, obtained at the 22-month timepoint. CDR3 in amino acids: CASSQGASVNEQFF. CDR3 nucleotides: TGCGCCAGCAGCCAGGGGGCCTCGGTCAATGAGCAGTTCTTC.